This TCR beta chain is drawn from a study of sequential checkpoint blockade in melanoma. Turning to the study itself: First-line arms were nivolumab then ipilimumab, or the reverse, randomized 1:1. After both sequences, patients received maintenance nivolumab.

Indicated treatment: randomized to nivolumab then ipilimumab (arm A) or the reverse (arm B). None of the patients previously received DNA-damaging chemotherapy. Sorted cells were live CD3+CD8+, lacking CD19 and CD56, from PBMCs. Only in-frame clones appear in the TCRdb table, and some are missing; sequencing was by immunoSEQ multiplex PCR. Among about 6,900 clones listed, around 82% were seen once. Source: CD8+ T cells sorted from blood (inferred from file names), taken from a patient given nivolumab and ipilimumab in sequence. The receptor was derived from a human donor with melanoma.

The CDR3 spells CASSLGSNNEQFF. The CDR3 DNA follows: TGTGCCAGCAGTTTAGGCAGTAACAATGAGCAGTTCTTC. This chain connects TRBV27 to TRBJ2-1, with D unresolved. This CDR3 contains 13 residues. V shed 2 bases and J shed 5 bases, with 7 bases lying between them. CDR1 MNHEY and CDR2 SMNVEV come from the germline V gene (reference sequence).